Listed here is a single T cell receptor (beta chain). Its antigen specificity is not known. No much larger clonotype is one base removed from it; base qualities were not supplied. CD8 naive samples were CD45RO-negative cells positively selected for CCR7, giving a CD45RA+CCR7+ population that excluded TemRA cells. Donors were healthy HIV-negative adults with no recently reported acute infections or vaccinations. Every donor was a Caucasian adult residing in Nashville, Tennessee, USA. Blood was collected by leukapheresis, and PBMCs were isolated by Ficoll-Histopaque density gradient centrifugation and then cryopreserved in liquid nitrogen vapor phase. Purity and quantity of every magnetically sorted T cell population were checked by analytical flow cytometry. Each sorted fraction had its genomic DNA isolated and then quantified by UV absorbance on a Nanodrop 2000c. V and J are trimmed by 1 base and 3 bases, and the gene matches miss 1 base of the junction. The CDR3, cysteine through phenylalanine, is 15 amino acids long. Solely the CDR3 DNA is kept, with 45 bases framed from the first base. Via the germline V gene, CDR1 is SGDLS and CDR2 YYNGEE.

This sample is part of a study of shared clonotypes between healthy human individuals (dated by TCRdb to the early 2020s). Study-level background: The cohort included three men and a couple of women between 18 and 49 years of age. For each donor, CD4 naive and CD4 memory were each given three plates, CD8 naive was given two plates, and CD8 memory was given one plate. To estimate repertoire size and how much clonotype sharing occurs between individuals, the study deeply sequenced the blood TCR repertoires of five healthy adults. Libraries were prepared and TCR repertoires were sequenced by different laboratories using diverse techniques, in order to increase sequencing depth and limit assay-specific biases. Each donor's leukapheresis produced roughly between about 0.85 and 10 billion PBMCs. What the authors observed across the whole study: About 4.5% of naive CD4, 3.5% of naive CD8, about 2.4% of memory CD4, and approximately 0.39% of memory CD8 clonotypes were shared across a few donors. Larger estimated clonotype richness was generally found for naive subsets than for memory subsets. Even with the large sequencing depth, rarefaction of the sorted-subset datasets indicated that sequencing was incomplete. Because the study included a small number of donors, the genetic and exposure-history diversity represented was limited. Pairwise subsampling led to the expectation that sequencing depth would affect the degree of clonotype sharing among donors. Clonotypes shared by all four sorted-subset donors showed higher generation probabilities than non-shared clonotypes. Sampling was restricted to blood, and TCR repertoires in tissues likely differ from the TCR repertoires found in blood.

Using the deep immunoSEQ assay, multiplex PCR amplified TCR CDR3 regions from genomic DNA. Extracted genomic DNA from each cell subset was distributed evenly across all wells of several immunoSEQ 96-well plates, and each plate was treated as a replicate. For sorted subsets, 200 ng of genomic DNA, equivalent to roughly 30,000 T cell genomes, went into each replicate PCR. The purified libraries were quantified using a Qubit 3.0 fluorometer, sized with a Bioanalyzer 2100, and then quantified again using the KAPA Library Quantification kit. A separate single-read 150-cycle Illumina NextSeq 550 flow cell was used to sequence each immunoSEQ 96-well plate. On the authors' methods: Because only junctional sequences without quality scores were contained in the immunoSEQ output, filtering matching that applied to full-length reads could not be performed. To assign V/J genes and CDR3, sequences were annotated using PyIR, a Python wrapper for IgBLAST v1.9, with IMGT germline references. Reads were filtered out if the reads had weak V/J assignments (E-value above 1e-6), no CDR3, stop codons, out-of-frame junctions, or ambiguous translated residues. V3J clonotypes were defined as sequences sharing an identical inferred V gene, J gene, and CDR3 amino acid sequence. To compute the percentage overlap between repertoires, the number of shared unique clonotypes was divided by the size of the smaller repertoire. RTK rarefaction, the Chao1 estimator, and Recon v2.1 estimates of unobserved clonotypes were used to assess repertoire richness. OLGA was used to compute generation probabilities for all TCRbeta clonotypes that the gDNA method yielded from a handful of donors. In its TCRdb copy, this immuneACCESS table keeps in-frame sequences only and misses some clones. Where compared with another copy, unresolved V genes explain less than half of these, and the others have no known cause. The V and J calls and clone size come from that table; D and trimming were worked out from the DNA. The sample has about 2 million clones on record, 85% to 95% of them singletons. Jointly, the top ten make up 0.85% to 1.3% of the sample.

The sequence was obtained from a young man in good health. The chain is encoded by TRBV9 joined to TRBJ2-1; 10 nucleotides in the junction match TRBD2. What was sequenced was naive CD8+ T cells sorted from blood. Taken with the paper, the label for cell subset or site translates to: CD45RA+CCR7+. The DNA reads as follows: TGTGCCAGCAGCGTAAGGACTAGCGGCTACAATGAGCAGTTCTTC. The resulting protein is CASSVRTSGYNEQFF.